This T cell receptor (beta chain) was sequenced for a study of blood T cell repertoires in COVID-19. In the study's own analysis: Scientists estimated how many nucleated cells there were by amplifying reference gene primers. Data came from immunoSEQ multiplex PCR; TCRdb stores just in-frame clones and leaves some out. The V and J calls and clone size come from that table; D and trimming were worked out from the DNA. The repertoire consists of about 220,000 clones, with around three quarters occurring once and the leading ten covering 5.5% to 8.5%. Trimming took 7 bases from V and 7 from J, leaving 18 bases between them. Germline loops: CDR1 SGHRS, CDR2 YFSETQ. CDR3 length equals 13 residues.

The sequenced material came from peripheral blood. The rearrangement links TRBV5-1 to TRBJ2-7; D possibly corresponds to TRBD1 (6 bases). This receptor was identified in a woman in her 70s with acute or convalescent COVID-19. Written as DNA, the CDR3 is TGCGCCAGCTCCTCAGGGGTGGCTCGGGAGCAGTACTTC. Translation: CASSSGVAREQYF.